The clone carrying this T cell receptor (beta chain) was observed many times. Its antigen is not identified. There are 13 residues in the CDR3. The V gene's germline CDR1 is SGHTA and CDR2 FQGNSA. The V end was cut by 5 bases, the J end by 3 bases, with 10 bases between. TCRdb itself ran the reads through MiXCR, one entry per CDR3 protein. The sample holds approximately 42,000 distinct CDR3 sequences, over 9% seen once. The data were taken from a study of type 1 regulatory T cells. V is TRBV7-2 and J is TRBJ1-2; a weak D match, TRBD1 (6 bases). Sequenced material: cultured non-Tr1 T cells, either the whole culture or a sorted T cell fraction (not recorded which). The receptor was isolated from a human donor in good health. The CDR3 DNA reads as TGTGCCAGCAGCCCCGGACAGCACTATGGCTACACCTTC. This sequence encodes CASSPGQHYGYTF.